A selection of T cell receptor beta chains follows, all from one sample in a study of blood T cell repertoires in COVID-19. The protocol was immunoSEQ multiplex PCR, while the TCRdb copy is restricted to in-frame clones and leaves out a portion. This sample has 130,000 or so clones, with roughly 85% found just once. Sequencing was carried out using peripheral blood. The receptors originated from a human donor in a cohort sampled during active COVID-19. Both conserved end residues are part of each CDR3. The D gene is left open where the match is weak. The size field is filled for only some rows; it gives once, few, many or a size class.

j_gene: TRBJ2-5
d_gene: TRBD2
v_gene: TRBV3-1/TRBV3-2
abundance: NA
CDR3aa: CASSQDQGTTQETQYF
CDR3nt: TGTGCCAGCAGCCAAGATCAAGGGACTACACAAGAGACCCAGTACTTC

j_gene: TRBJ1-2
d_gene: TRBD1
v_gene: TRBV4-1
abundance: few
CDR3aa: CASSPIIRGQPYGYTF
CDR3nt: TGCGCCAGCAGCCCCATTATTAGGGGACAGCCATATGGCTACACCTTC

j_gene: TRBJ2-3
d_gene: NA
v_gene: TRBV2
abundance: few
CDR3aa: CASSHGALAVSTDTQYF
CDR3nt: TGTGCCAGCAGTCACGGTGCACTAGCCGTCAGCACAGATACGCAGTATTTT

j_gene: TRBJ2-1
d_gene: TRBD2
v_gene: TRBV27
abundance: NA
CDR3aa: CASSLEGLAGIPYNEQFF
CDR3nt: TGTGCCAGCAGTTTAGAAGGACTAGCGGGGATTCCCTACAATGAGCAGTTCTTC

j_gene: TRBJ1-1
d_gene: NA
v_gene: TRBV5-4
abundance: NA
CDR3aa: CASSFYRADAFF
CDR3nt: TGTGCCAGCAGCTTCTACAGGGCTGACGCTTTCTTT

j_gene: TRBJ2-1
d_gene: TRBD2
v_gene: TRBV27
abundance: NA
CDR3aa: CASSLTSVFDEQFF
CDR3nt: TGTGCCAGCAGTTTGACTAGCGTTTTTGATGAGCAGTTCTTC

j_gene: TRBJ1-5
d_gene: TRBD1
v_gene: TRBV4-3
abundance: once
CDR3aa: CASSPSPTGGGQPQHF
CDR3nt: TGCGCCAGCAGCCCCTCCCCGACAGGGGGTGGGCAGCCCCAGCATTTT

j_gene: TRBJ1-1
d_gene: NA
v_gene: TRBV6-2/TRBV6-3
abundance: once
CDR3aa: CASSYGELWNTEAFF
CDR3nt: TGTGCCAGCAGTTACGGGGAGCTTTGGAACACTGAAGCTTTCTTT

j_gene: TRBJ1-1
d_gene: TRBD1
v_gene: TRBV12-5
abundance: NA
CDR3aa: CASGSDRGDTEAFF
CDR3nt: TGTGCTAGTGGTTCGGACAGGGGGGATACTGAAGCTTTCTTT

j_gene: TRBJ1-2
d_gene: NA
v_gene: TRBV7-8
abundance: NA
CDR3aa: CASSLDRFYGYTF
CDR3nt: TGTGCCAGCAGCTTAGACAGATTCTATGGCTACACCTTC

j_gene: TRBJ2-1
d_gene: TRBD2
v_gene: TRBV10-3
abundance: NA
CDR3aa: CAINSGLAGRNEQFF
CDR3nt: TGTGCCATCAATTCGGGACTAGCGGGCCGAAATGAGCAGTTCTTC

j_gene: TRBJ1-2
d_gene: TRBD1
v_gene: TRBV5-4
abundance: NA
CDR3aa: CASSPGGQGRSGYTF
CDR3nt: TGTGCCAGCAGCCCGGGCGGACAGGGCAGAAGTGGCTACACCTTC

j_gene: TRBJ2-1
d_gene: TRBD2
v_gene: TRBV5-1
abundance: NA
CDR3aa: CASSNRPGLNNEQFF
CDR3nt: TGCGCCAGCAGCAACCGCCCGGGACTAAATAATGAGCAGTTCTTC

j_gene: TRBJ1-5
d_gene: TRBD1
v_gene: TRBV5-4
abundance: NA
CDR3aa: CASSLGQGDGQPQHF
CDR3nt: TGTGCCAGCAGCTTGGGACAGGGGGACGGACAGCCCCAGCATTTT

j_gene: TRBJ1-6
d_gene: TRBD1
v_gene: TRBV6-5
abundance: NA
CDR3aa: CASSYEGAENSPLHF
CDR3nt: TGTGCCAGCAGTTACGAGGGGGCGGAGAATTCACCCCTCCACTTT

j_gene: TRBJ2-1
d_gene: NA
v_gene: TRBV12-5
abundance: NA
CDR3aa: CASGLVTGYNEQFF
CDR3nt: TGTGCTAGTGGTTTGGTAACAGGGTACAATGAGCAGTTCTTC

j_gene: TRBJ1-5
d_gene: NA
v_gene: TRBV6-1
abundance: NA
CDR3aa: CASSEGQGIIRPQHF
CDR3nt: TGTGCCAGCAGTGAAGGCCAGGGGATAATCAGGCCCCAGCATTTT

j_gene: TRBJ2-7
d_gene: TRBD1
v_gene: TRBV6-6
abundance: many
CDR3aa: CASSYVTGGTYEQYF
CDR3nt: TGTGCCAGCAGTTACGTAACAGGGGGGACCTACGAGCAGTACTTC

j_gene: TRBJ2-5
d_gene: NA
v_gene: TRBV7-9
abundance: NA
CDR3aa: CASSATQGDAETQYF
CDR3nt: TGTGCCAGCAGCGCAACCCAGGGCGACGCGGAGACCCAGTACTTC

j_gene: TRBJ2-2
d_gene: TRBD1
v_gene: TRBV9
abundance: NA
CDR3aa: CASSVGTGGARTGELFF
CDR3nt: TGTGCCAGCAGCGTGGGCACAGGGGGCGCGAGGACCGGGGAGCTGTTTTTT

j_gene: TRBJ1-1
d_gene: NA
v_gene: TRBV4-3
abundance: NA
CDR3aa: CASSQLVWATEAFF
CDR3nt: TGCGCCAGCAGCCAACTGGTTTGGGCCACTGAAGCTTTCTTT

j_gene: TRBJ2-5
d_gene: NA
v_gene: TRBV24-1
abundance: NA
CDR3aa: CATSDSRGWGETQYF
CDR3nt: TGTGCCACCAGTGATTCCAGGGGTTGGGGCGAGACCCAGTACTTC

j_gene: TRBJ2-2
d_gene: NA
v_gene: TRBV2
abundance: many
CDR3aa: CASRADMIGTGELFF
CDR3nt: TGTGCCAGCAGGGCCGATATGATTGGTACCGGGGAGCTGTTTTTT

j_gene: TRBJ2-2
d_gene: NA
v_gene: TRBV6-4
abundance: NA
CDR3aa: CASSDSGGNTGELFF
CDR3nt: TGTGCCAGCAGTGACTCCGGGGGGAACACCGGGGAGCTGTTTTTT

j_gene: TRBJ1-5
d_gene: TRBD1
v_gene: TRBV9
abundance: NA
CDR3aa: CASSPSGGSQPQHF
CDR3nt: TGTGCCAGCAGCCCCTCAGGGGGTAGTCAGCCCCAGCATTTT

j_gene: TRBJ2-1
d_gene: NA
v_gene: TRBV5-1
abundance: NA
CDR3aa: CASSLVGPNEQFF
CDR3nt: TGCGCCAGCAGCTTGGTGGGGCCCAATGAGCAGTTCTTC

j_gene: TRBJ1-1
d_gene: NA
v_gene: TRBV29-1
abundance: NA
CDR3aa: CSVRGLSNTEAFF
CDR3nt: TGCAGCGTTAGGGGGTTAAGTAACACTGAAGCTTTCTTT

j_gene: TRBJ1-1
d_gene: TRBD1
v_gene: TRBV7-9
abundance: NA
CDR3aa: CASSLGTGNTEAFF
CDR3nt: TGTGCCAGCAGCTTAGGGACAGGGAACACTGAAGCTTTCTTT

j_gene: TRBJ2-1
d_gene: TRBD2
v_gene: TRBV2
abundance: NA
CDR3aa: CATLSGSPNEQFF
CDR3nt: TGTGCCACCCTCAGCGGGAGTCCGAATGAGCAGTTCTTC

j_gene: TRBJ2-3
d_gene: NA
v_gene: TRBV11-3
abundance: NA
CDR3aa: CASSLGGAASARSTDTQYF
CDR3nt: TGTGCCAGCAGCTTGGGCGGGGCCGCCAGTGCACGTAGCACAGATACGCAGTATTTT

j_gene: TRBJ2-7
d_gene: NA
v_gene: TRBV30
abundance: NA
CDR3aa: CAWGSRGHEQYF
CDR3nt: TGTGCCTGGGGTTCAAGAGGCCACGAGCAGTACTTC

j_gene: TRBJ2-3
d_gene: TRBD1
v_gene: TRBV5-6
abundance: once
CDR3aa: CASRYGQGSTDTQYF
CDR3nt: TGTGCCAGCAGATATGGACAGGGGTCCACAGATACGCAGTATTTT

j_gene: TRBJ1-2
d_gene: NA
v_gene: TRBV19
abundance: NA
CDR3aa: CASSLQGSYGYTF
CDR3nt: TGTGCCAGTAGCCTACAGGGATCCTATGGCTACACCTTC

j_gene: TRBJ2-1
d_gene: TRBD1
v_gene: TRBV7-2
abundance: NA
CDR3aa: CASSRDRGVYNEQFF
CDR3nt: TGTGCCAGCAGCCGGGACAGGGGCGTCTACAATGAGCAGTTCTTC

j_gene: TRBJ2-7
d_gene: TRBD1
v_gene: TRBV4-3
abundance: NA
CDR3aa: CASSHSPGQGVSYEQYF
CDR3nt: TGCGCCAGCAGCCACAGCCCGGGACAGGGTGTTTCCTACGAGCAGTACTTC

j_gene: TRBJ1-4
d_gene: TRBD1
v_gene: TRBV7-2
abundance: NA
CDR3aa: CASSPQKGQGSEKLFF
CDR3nt: TGTGCCAGCAGCCCACAAAAGGGACAGGGAAGTGAAAAACTGTTTTTT